The T cell receptor beta chain under discussion was sequenced for a study of T cells in Graves' hyperthyroidism and ophthalmopathy. General study results and limits: Model-based prediction identified ophthalmopathy a median 6.5 months prior to its onset.

The length of the CDR3 is 15 residues. V dropped 5 bases and J dropped 9 bases, with 23 bases sitting between them. This clonotype was seen ten or more times. What it recognizes is unknown. RNA transcripts yielded amplified TCR beta CDR3 regions. In the first-round RT-PCR of the TCR CDR3, the HTBI primer set was used. From the multiplex PCR reads, TCRdb called clonotypes with MiXCR, one entry per CDR3 protein. The data contain some 350,000 distinct CDR3 sequences, around 25% of them singletons. Sequencing used blood. This TCR came from a man in his forties or fifties with Graves' hyperthyroidism. V gene TRBV12-3 or TRBV12-4 combines with J gene TRBJ2-7; D perhaps matches TRBD2 (6 bases). This chain's CDR3 is CASSPQGGDRGGQYF. CDR3 DNA: TGTGCCAGCAGTCCGCAAGGAGGGGACCGTGGGGGGCAGTACTTC.